This T cell receptor beta chain is drawn from a study of T cells after yellow fever vaccination. Notes on the study in general: Though it reached lower strength, the secondary response hit its peak faster, day 5 versus 15. Abundant clonotypes (contaminants from the bulk population) could be present in FACS-sorted repertoires.

This clonotype was observed a handful of times. Its antigen is undetermined. TCR cDNA was made by 5'RACE template switching, adding a universal primer site and UMIs. TCRdb recomputed calls from the 5' RACE reads with MiXCR, one row per CDR3 protein. This repertoire shows 450,000 to 600,000 distinct CDR3 sequences, roughly a sixth found once; its top ten account for 15% to 20%. Trimming removed 6 bases from V and 6 bases from J; junction bases left unmatched: 11. CDR1 is DFQATT, CDR2 SNEGSKA, per germline (reference sequence). The CDR3 has 14 residues. This TCR was recovered from a man between 18 and 35 years old who received the YFV17D yellow fever vaccine. This specimen consisted of PBMCs, obtained 5 days after the first yellow fever vaccination. The chain is built from TRBV20-1 and TRBJ2-7, with 10 bases aligning to TRBD1. The CDR3 loop reads CSAFPGQGISEQYF. The CDR3 DNA reads TGCAGTGCCTTTCCGGGACAGGGGATTTCCGAGCAGTACTTC.